This TCR beta chain emerged from a study of T cells in Graves' hyperthyroidism and ophthalmopathy. Overall study results and limits: A model using 13 V-J features told ophthalmopathy apart from stable hyperthyroidism.

The germline V and J ends were trimmed by 4 bases and 4 bases, with 8 bases remaining between them. The germline V gene has CDR1 SGDLS and CDR2 YYNGEE. This CDR3 has 13 residues. TCR beta CDR3 region amplification was performed from RNA transcripts. Carried out on the TCR CDR3, a first-round RT-PCR used the HTBI primer set. TCRdb itself ran the multiplex PCR reads through MiXCR, one entry per CDR3 protein. The sample shows around 97,000 distinct CDR3 sequences, roughly 44% of them seen only once. Calling Graves' hyperthyroidism stable meant ophthalmopathy did not progress within 18 months. Patients were aged 18 to 65, had disease duration under 2 months, and had newly diagnosed hyperthyroidism. Around 9.8 ml fresh peripheral blood yielded the PBMCs. Comment on this clonotype: Its target is unknown.

The J gene is TRBJ2-2, the V gene TRBV9; D remains ambiguous. The specimen sequenced was blood. The TCR was taken from a man between 40 and 49 years old with Graves' hyperthyroidism. CDR3: CASSQIVTGELFF. CDR3 sequence (DNA): TGTGCCAGCAGCCAAATCGTCACCGGGGAGCTGTTTTTT.